These 5 T cell receptor beta chains were all obtained from the same sample, sequenced in a study of long-term antiretroviral therapy in people with HIV. The run of the v3.0 immunoSEQ assay was at survey level. The table came from immunoSEQ multiplex PCR; TCRdb's copy has only in-frame clones and leaves some out. The sample consists of some 11,000 clones, roughly 79% of them appearing once. The sample consisted of unsorted PBMCs, taken at the start of antiretroviral therapy, before treatment. These receptors were collected from a man aged 30-40 years with HIV.

This clone was seen a few times. This chain uses TRBV19 with TRBJ2-3; 9 positions match TRBD1. The CDR3 has 18 residues. The germline CDR1 and CDR2 sequences are LNHDA and SQIVND (reference sequence). V trimming: 1 base; J trimming: 3 bases; junction bases outside the gene matches: 11. CDR3 in amino acids: CASSIAAPGQGWTDTQYF. DNA for the CDR3: TGTGCCAGTAGTATAGCCGCTCCGGGACAGGGATGGACAGATACGCAGTATTTT.

The chain recombines TRBV30 with TRBJ1-2; D uncertain. CDR1 and CDR2 from the germline V gene are GTSNPN and SVGIG (reference sequence). The CDR3 loop spans 14 amino acids. Trimming took off 0 bases at V and 4 bases at J, with 12 bases between the two ends. The CDR3 is CAWSVNPTGYGYTF. CDR3 coding DNA: TGTGCCTGGAGTGTCAACCCGACGGGCTATGGCTACACCTTC.

The chain carries TRBV10-3 and TRBJ2-7, with D hard to call. The CDR3 runs 12 residues. Germline lookup yields CDR1 ENHRY and CDR2 SYGVKD. V was clipped by 0 bases and J by 7 bases, with 7 bases between them. This chain's CDR3 is CAISESGLEQYF. The CDR3 DNA reads TGTGCCATCAGTGAGTCAGGCCTGGAGCAGTACTTC.

This chain links TRBV7-9 with TRBJ2-7, with D maybe TRBD1 (5 bases). CDR1 is SEHNR and CDR2 is FQNEAQ in the germline V gene (reference sequence). The ends were cut back, 4 bases at V and 9 bases at J, with 13 bases in the middle. CDR3 length equals 12 residues. For the CDR3, the DNA is TGTGCCAGCAGCTCGTCTAACCAGGGGCAGTACTTC. Its protein is CASSSSNQGQYF.

Here the CDR3 DNA reads TGCGCCAGCAGCCAAGATCGCGGGAGACGCTACAATGAGCAGTTCTTC. Translation: CASSQDRGRRYNEQFF. The rearrangement links TRBV4-3 to TRBJ2-1; the match to TRBD2 covers 7 bases. Germline trimming cut 0 bases from V and 3 bases from J; bases unmatched to any gene: 5. CDR1 and CDR2 (germline): LGHNA, YSLEER. This CDR3 contains 16 residues.